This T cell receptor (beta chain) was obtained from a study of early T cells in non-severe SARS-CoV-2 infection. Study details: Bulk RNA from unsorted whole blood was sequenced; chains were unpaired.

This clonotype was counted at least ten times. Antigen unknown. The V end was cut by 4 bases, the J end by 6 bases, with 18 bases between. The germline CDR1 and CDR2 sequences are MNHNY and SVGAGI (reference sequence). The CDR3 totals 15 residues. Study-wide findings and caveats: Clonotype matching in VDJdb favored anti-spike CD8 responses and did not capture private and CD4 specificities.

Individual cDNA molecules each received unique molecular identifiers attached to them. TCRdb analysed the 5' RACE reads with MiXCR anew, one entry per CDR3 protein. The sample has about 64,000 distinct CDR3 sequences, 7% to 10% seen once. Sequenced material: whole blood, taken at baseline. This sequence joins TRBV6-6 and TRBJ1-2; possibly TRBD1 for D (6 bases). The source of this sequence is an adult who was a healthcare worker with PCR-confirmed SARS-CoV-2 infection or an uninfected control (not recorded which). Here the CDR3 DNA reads TGTGCCAGCAGTTCATCACTCAACAGGGCCCATGGCTACACCTTC. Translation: CASSSSLNRAHGYTF.